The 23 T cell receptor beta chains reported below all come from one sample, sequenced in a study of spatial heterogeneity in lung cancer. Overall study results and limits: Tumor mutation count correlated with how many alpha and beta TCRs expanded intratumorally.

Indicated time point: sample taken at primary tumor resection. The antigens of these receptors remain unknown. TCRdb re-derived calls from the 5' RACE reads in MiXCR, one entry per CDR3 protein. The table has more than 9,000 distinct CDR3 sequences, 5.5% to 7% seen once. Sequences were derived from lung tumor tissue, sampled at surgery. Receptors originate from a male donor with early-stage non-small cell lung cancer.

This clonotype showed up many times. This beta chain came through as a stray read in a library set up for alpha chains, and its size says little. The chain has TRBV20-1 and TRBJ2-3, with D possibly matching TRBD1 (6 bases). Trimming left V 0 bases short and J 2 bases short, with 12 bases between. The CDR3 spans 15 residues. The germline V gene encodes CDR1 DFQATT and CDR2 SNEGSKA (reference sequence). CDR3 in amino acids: CSARDPGTYTDTQYF. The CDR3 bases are TGCAGTGCTAGAGATCCCGGGACATACACAGATACGCAGTATTTT.

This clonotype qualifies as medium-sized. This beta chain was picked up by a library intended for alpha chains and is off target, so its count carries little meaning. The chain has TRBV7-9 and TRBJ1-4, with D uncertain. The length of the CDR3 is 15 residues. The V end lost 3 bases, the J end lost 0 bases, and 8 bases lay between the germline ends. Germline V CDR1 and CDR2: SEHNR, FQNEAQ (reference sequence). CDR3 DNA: TGTGCCAGCAGCTTTCCGTCTTCAACTAATGAAAAACTGTTTTTT. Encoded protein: CASSFPSSTNEKLFF.

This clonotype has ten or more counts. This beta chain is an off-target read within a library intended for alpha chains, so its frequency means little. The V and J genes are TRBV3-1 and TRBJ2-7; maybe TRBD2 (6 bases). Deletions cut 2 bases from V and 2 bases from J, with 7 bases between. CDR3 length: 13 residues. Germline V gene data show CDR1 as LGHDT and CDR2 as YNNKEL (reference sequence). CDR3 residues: CASSQSGAYEQYF. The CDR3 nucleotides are TGTGCCAGCAGCCAATCGGGAGCCTACGAGCAGTACTTC.

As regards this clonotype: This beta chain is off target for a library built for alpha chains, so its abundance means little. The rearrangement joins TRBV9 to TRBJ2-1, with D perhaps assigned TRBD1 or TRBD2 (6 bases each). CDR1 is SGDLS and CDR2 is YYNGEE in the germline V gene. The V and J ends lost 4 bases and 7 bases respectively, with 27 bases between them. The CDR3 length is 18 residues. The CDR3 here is CASSPRRSEGGLTNEQFF. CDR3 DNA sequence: TGTGCCAGCAGCCCAAGAAGATCCGAGGGGGGTCTAACAAATGAGCAGTTCTTC.

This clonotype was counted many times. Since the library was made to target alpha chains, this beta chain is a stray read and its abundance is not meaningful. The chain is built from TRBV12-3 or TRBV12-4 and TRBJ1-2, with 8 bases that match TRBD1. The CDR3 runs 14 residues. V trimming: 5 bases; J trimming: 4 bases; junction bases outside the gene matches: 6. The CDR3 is CASSLDRVSYGYTF. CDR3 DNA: TGTGCCAGCAGTCTGGACAGGGTTAGCTATGGCTACACCTTC.

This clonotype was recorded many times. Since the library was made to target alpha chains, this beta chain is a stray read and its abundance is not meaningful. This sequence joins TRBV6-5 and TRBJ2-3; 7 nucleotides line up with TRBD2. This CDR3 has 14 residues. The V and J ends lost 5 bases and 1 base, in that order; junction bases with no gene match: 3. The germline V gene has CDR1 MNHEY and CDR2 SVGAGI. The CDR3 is CASSQRDGTDTQYF. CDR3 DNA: TGTGCCAGCAGTCAGCGGGATGGCACAGATACGCAGTATTTT.

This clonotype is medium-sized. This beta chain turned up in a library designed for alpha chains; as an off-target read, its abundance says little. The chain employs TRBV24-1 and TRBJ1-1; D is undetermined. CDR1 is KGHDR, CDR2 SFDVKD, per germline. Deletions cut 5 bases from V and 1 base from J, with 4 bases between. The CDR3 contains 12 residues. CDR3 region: CATSGPNTEAFF. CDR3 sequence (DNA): TGTGCCACCAGTGGCCCGAACACTGAAGCTTTCTTT.

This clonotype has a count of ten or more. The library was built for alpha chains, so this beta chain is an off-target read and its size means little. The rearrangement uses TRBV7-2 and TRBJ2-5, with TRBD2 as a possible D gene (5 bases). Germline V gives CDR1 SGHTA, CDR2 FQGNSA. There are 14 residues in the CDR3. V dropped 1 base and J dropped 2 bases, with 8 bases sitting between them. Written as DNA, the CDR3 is TGTGCCAGCAGCTTAGGACTACCTCAAGAGACCCAGTACTTC. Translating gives CASSLGLPQETQYF.

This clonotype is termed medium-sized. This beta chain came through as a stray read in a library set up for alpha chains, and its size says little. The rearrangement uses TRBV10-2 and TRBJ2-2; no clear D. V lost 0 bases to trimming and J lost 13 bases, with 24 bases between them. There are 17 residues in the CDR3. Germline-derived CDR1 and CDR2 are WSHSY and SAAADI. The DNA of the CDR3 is TGCGCCAGCAGTGAGTCGTCTCTTCGGGTACCAAGAATGGGGCTGTTTTTT. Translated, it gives CASSESSLRVPRMGLFF.

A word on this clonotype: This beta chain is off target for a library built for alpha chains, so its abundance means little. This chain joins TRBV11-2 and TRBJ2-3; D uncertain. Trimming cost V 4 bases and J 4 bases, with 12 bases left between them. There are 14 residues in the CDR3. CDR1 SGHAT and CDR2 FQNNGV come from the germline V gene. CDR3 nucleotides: TGTGCCAGCAGCTCCCCTGGTCGCCCAGATACGCAGTATTTT. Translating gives CASSSPGRPDTQYF.

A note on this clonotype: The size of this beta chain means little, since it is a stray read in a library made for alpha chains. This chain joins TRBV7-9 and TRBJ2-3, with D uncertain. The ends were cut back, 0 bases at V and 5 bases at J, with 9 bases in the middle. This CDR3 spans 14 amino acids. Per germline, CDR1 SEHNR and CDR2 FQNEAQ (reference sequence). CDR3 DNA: TGTGCCAGCAGCTTAGCTACTTATAAAGATACGCAGTATTTT. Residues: CASSLATYKDTQYF.

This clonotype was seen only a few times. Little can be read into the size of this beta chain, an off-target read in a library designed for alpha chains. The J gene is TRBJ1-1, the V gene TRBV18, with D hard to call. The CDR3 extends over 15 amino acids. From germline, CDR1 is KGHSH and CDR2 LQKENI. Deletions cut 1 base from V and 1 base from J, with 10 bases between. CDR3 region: CASSPLLKGNTEAFF. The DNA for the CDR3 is TGTGCCAGCTCACCACTTTTAAAAGGGAACACTGAAGCTTTCTTT. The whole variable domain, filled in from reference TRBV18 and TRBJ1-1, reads NAGVMQNPRHLVRRRGQEARLRCSPMKGHSHVYWYRQLPEEGLKFMVYLQKENIIDESGMPKERFSAEFPKEGPSILRIQQVVRGDSAAYFCASSPLLKGNTEAFFGQGTRLTVV.

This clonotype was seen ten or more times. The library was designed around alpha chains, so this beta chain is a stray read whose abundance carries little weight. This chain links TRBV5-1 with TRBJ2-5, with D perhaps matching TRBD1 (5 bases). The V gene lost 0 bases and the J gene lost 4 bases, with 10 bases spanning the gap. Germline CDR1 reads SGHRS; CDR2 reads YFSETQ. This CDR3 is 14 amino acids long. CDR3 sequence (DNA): TGCGCCAGCAGCTTGGGACAGAGGATAGAGACCCAGTACTTC. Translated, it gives CASSLGQRIETQYF.

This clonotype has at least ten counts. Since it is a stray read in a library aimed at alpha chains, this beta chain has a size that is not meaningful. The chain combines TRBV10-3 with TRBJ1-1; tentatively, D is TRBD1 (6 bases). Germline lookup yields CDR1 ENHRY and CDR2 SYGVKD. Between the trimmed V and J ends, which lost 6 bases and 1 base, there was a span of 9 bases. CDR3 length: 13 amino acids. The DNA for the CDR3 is TGTGCCATCAGGGGAGGGGGGAACACTGAAGCTTTCTTT. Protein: CAIRGGGNTEAFF.

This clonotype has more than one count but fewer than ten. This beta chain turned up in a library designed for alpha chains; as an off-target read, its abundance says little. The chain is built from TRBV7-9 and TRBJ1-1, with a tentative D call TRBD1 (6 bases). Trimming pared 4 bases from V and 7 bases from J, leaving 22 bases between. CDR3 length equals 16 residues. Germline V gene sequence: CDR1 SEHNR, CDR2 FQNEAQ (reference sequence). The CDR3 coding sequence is TGTGCCAGCAGCTCCACCAAACAGGGTTACTTTGGTGAAGCTTTCTTT. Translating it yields CASSSTKQGYFGEAFF. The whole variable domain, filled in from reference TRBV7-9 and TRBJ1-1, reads DTGVSQNPRHKITKRGQNVTFRCDPISEHNRLYWYRQTLGQGPEFLTYFQNEAQLEKSRLLSDRFSAERPKGSFSTLEIQRTEQGDSAMYLCASSSTKQGYFGEAFFGQGTRLTVV.

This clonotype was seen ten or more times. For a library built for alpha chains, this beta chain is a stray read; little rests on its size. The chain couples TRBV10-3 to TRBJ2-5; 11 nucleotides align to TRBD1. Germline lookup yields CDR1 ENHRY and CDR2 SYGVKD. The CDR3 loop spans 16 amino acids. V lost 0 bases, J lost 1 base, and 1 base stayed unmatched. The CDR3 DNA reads TGTGCCATCAGTGAGTCAGGGACAGGGGGCCAAGAGACCCAGTACTTC. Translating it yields CAISESGTGGQETQYF.

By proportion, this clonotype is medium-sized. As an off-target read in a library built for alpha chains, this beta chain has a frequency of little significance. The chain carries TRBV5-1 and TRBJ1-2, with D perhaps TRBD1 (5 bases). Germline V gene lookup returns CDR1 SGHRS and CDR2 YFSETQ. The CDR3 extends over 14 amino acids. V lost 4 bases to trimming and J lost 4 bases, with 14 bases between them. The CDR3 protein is CASSPGRRLYGYTF. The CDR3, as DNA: TGCGCCAGCAGCCCGGGACGTAGACTCTATGGCTACACCTTC.

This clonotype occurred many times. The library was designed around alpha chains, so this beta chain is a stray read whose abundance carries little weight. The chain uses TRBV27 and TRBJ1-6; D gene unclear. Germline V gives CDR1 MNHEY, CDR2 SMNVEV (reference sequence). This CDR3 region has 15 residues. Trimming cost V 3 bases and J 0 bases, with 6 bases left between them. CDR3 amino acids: CASSFGSSYNSPLHF. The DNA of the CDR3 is TGTGCCAGCAGTTTCGGGAGCTCCTATAATTCACCCCTCCACTTT.

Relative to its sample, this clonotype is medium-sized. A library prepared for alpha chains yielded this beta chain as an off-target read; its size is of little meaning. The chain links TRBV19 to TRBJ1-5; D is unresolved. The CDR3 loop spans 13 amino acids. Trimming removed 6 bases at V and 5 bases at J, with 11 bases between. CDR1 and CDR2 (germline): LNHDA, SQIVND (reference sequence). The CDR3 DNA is TGTGCCAGTAGCCTGGCTCGGGATCAGCCCCAGCATTTT. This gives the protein CASSLARDQPQHF.

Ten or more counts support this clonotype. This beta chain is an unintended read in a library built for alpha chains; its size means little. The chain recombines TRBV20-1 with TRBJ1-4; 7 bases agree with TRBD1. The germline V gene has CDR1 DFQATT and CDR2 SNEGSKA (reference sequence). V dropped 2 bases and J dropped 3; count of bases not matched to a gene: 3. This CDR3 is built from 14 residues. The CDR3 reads CSARRTGANEKLFF. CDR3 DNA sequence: TGCAGTGCTAGACGGACAGGAGCTAATGAAAAACTGTTTTTT.

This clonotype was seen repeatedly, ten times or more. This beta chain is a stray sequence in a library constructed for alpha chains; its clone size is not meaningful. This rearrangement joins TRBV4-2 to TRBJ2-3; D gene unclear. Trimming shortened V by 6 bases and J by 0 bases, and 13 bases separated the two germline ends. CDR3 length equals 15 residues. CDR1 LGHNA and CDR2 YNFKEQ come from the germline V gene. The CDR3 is CASSRTVSSTDTQYF. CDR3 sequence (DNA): TGTGCCAGCAGTCGGACGGTTTCTAGCACAGATACGCAGTATTTT.

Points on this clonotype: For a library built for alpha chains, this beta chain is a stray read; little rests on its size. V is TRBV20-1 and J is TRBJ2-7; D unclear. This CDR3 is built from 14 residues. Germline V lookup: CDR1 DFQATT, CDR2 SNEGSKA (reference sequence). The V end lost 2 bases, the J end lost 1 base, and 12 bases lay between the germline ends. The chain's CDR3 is CSARTTQGSYEQYF. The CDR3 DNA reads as TGCAGTGCTAGAACTACCCAAGGATCCTACGAGCAGTACTTC.

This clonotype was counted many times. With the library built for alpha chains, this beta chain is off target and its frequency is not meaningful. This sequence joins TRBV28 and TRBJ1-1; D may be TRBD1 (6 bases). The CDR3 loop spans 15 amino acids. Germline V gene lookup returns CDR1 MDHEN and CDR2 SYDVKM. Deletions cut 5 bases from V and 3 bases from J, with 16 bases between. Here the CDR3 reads CASSGGQPTDTEAFF. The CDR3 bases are TGTGCCAGCAGTGGCGGACAGCCCACCGACACTGAAGCTTTCTTT.